This is a list of T cell receptor beta chains from one sample in a study of T cell responses to AZD1222 COVID-19 vaccine. TCRdb's table, derived via immunoSEQ multiplex PCR, lists solely in-frame clones and lacks some. The top ten hold approximately 7% of the sample, which has about 97,000 clones, around 89% seen once. The sequences come from peripheral blood, collected on day 0 of AZD1222 vaccination. These receptor sequences come from an adult in good health. Each CDR3 is given without its conserved first and last residue. D genes are given only for firm matches.

d_call	v_call	j_call	cdr3_aa
.	TRBV21-1	TRBJ2-5	ASSSRDSLETQY
.	TRBV5-4	TRBJ1-2	ASSAPEYGYT
.	TRBV18	TRBJ2-5	ASSPLSQGRETQY
.	TRBV3-1/TRBV3-2	TRBJ1-2	ASSLQGWEANYGYT
.	TRBV9	TRBJ1-2	ASSVADSDGYGYT
TRBD1	TRBV28	TRBJ1-2	ASSFSGGYGYT
TRBD2	TRBV7-2	TRBJ2-5	ASSSRLAAETQY
.	TRBV7-2	TRBJ2-7	ASSPIVTGNYEQY
.	TRBV3-1/TRBV3-2	TRBJ1-1	ASSRRDRHTEAF
.	TRBV27	TRBJ1-2	ASSPLGVVGGYT
.	TRBV19	TRBJ1-2	ASSRKKESYGYT
.	TRBV28	TRBJ1-1	ASSLSTTEAF
.	TRBV20-1	TRBJ2-1	SANDRGPRTSDYNEQF
.	TRBV12-3/TRBV12-4	TRBJ2-7	ASSSQTKQY
.	TRBV12-3/TRBV12-4	TRBJ2-7	ASSFGTLNEQY
.	TRBV7-8	TRBJ1-3	ASSPDRSGNTIY
.	TRBV18	TRBJ1-1	ASSQRGNTEAF
.	TRBV5-1	TRBJ2-1	ASSLASGTASYNEQF
TRBD1	TRBV19	TRBJ1-2	ASSPPPGQGASLPYYGYT
.	TRBV5-1	TRBJ1-4	ASSLEGTPNEKLF
TRBD1	TRBV6-5	TRBJ2-1	ASILDRGAYNEQF
TRBD2	TRBV28	TRBJ2-3	ASSLLEREADTQY
TRBD1	TRBV6-2/TRBV6-3	TRBJ1-5	ASSWQGAWQPQH
TRBD2	TRBV7-3	TRBJ2-2	ASSSGSGRGAGELF
.	TRBV6-1	TRBJ1-2	ASSDAHTGRFFNT
.	TRBV5-6	TRBJ1-4	ASSLDDQGNEKLF
TRBD1	TRBV6-5	TRBJ2-2	ASSWEGGIGELF
.	TRBV7-9	TRBJ2-1	ASSLLGRRSYNEQF
TRBD1	TRBV5-6	TRBJ1-2	ASSVPGGARNYGYT
.	TRBV10-3	TRBJ1-2	AISTPTDLSYGYT
.	TRBV12-3/TRBV12-4	TRBJ2-1	ASSEPGMNEQF
TRBD1	TRBV7-6	TRBJ1-6	ASSLGLRGRDSPLH
.	TRBV7-9	TRBJ1-4	ASSLGQANEKLF
.	TRBV4-2	TRBJ1-5	ASSQGGQGGNQPQH
TRBD1	TRBV7-9	TRBJ1-2	ASRGKTGEWYGYT
.	TRBV4-1	TRBJ1-2	ASRPGPGSGYT
TRBD1	TRBV18	TRBJ2-7	ASSRGTGPYEQY
.	TRBV19	TRBJ1-1	ASSNQEGTEAF
TRBD2	TRBV28	TRBJ2-2	ASSQSGGANTGELF
.	TRBV24-1	TRBJ1-2	ATSDSRADVSLSYGYT
.	TRBV6-5	TRBJ2-4	ASRGELAKNIQY
.	TRBV7-2	TRBJ2-3	ASLVGRGTDTQY
.	TRBV14	TRBJ2-7	ASSAVGGTYEQY
TRBD1	TRBV11-3	TRBJ2-1	ASSSGQGSNNEQF
.	TRBV4-3	TRBJ1-2	ASSQVIRADYGYT
.	TRBV6-2/TRBV6-3	TRBJ1-2	ASSHRAYPPYGYT